A selection of T cell receptor beta chains follows, all from one sample in a study of CD8 T cells in Susac syndrome. TCRdb reprocessed the immunoSEQ multiplex PCR reads with MiXCR, giving one entry per CDR3 protein. In the table there are 160,000 or so distinct CDR3 sequences, around 95% of which are singletons. The sequenced material came from CD8+ T cells from PBMCs. The receptors stem from a human donor with multiple sclerosis. The CDR3 runs from the conserved cysteine through the conserved F or W. Fields, in order: J gene, CDR3 length, D gene, V gene, clone size, CDR3 DNA, CDR3 protein. D genes are given only for firm matches. Where a row states a size, it is once, few, many or the class of an expanded clone; other rows omit it.

>TRBJ1-1|15|-|TRBV11-2|-
TGTGCCAGCAGCTTATTTCCCCAGGACAACACTGAAGCTTTCTTT
CASSLFPQDNTEAFF
>TRBJ1-2|12|-|TRBV19|-
TGTGCCAGTACCATGGGGAAGGATGGCTACACCTTC
CASTMGKDGYTF
>TRBJ2-1|13|TRBD2|TRBV20-1|-
TGCAGTATATCTAGCGGCCCAGGAAATGAGCAGTTCTTC
CSISSGPGNEQFF
>TRBJ2-1|15|-|TRBV29-1|-
TGCAGCGTCCAGGAGAGGGGTGGCTCCTACAATGAGCAGTTCTTC
CSVQERGGSYNEQFF
>TRBJ1-2|14|TRBD1|TRBV12-3/TRBV12-4|-
TGTGCCAGCAGTATGACAGGGTTAGGCTATGGCTACACCTTC
CASSMTGLGYGYTF
>TRBJ1-4|14|-|TRBV19|-
TGTGCCAGTAGTATAAGGCCCGGCGGTGAAAAACTGTTTTTT
CASSIRPGGEKLFF
>TRBJ2-1|13|-|TRBV12-3/TRBV12-4|-
TGTGCCAGCAGCCCTGGGGGGTTCGATGAGCAGTTCTTC
CASSPGGFDEQFF
>TRBJ2-7|14|TRBD2|TRBV3-1|-
TGTGCCAGCAGCCTACGGACTAGCAGCTACGAGCAGTACTTC
CASSLRTSSYEQYF
>TRBJ1-1|13|-|TRBV27|-
TGTGCCAGCAGTCGTTCGGCGAACACTGAAGCTTTCTTT
CASSRSANTEAFF
>TRBJ1-1|13|-|TRBV29-1|-
TGCAGCGTTGAAGGGACCCAAAACACTGAAGCTTTCTTT
CSVEGTQNTEAFF
>TRBJ2-3|16|TRBD1|TRBV20-1|-
TGCAGTGCTAGAGAAAGCTGGGACAGGGGCCCAGATACGCAGTATTTT
CSARESWDRGPDTQYF
>TRBJ2-2|14|TRBD1|TRBV30|-
TGTGCCTGGGCGCCGACAGGGCTCACCGGGGAGCTGTTTTTT
CAWAPTGLTGELFF
>TRBJ1-1|17|-|TRBV20-1|-
TGCAGTGCTAGAGAGAGAGGGGAGGGGCCTTTGAACACTGAAGCTTTCTTT
CSARERGEGPLNTEAFF
>TRBJ1-2|14|-|TRBV25-1|-
TGTGCCAGCAGTGATATTCTCCTTCGGGGTGGCTACACCTTC
CASSDILLRGGYTF
>TRBJ2-3|14|-|TRBV30|once
TGTGCCTGGAGTGTGACTAGTTGGTCAGATACGCAGTATTTT
CAWSVTSWSDTQYF
>TRBJ2-1|12|-|TRBV5-1|-
TGCGCCAGCCGGGAATCCTACAATGAGCAGTTCTTC
CASRESYNEQFF
>TRBJ1-5|16|-|TRBV7-9|-
TGTGCCAGCAGCGCTACGAACAGGGTCGGCAATCAGCCCCAGCATTTT
CASSATNRVGNQPQHF
>TRBJ1-2|14|-|TRBV30|-
TGTGCCTGGGGTTCTATTGGGGAAAACTATGGCTACACCTTC
CAWGSIGENYGYTF
>TRBJ2-7|13|TRBD1|TRBV30|-
TGTGCCTGGAGCCAGGCCCAGGGGGACGAGCAGTACTTC
CAWSQAQGDEQYF
>TRBJ2-5|14|-|TRBV23-1|-
TGCGCCAGCAGTCAATGCGGCAGGGATAAGACCCAGTACTTC
CASSQCGRDKTQYF
>TRBJ2-1|11|TRBD2|TRBV3-1|-
TGTGCCAGCAGCCAAGATGGGGGGGAGTTCTTC
CASSQDGGEFF
>TRBJ2-5|14|-|TRBV7-9|-
TGTGCCAGCAGCTTAGGGGCCAGAGAAGAGACCCAGTACTTC
CASSLGAREETQYF
>TRBJ2-7|13|-|TRBV29-1|-
TGCAGCGTTGGCTCTGACAGCTACTACGAGCAGTACTTC
CSVGSDSYYEQYF
>TRBJ2-1|15|-|TRBV20-1|-
TGCAGTGCTAGGAAACGCGAGGCAACCTACAATGAGCAGTTCTTC
CSARKREATYNEQFF
>TRBJ2-5|15|TRBD1|TRBV3-1|-
TGTGCCAGCAGCCTACGACAGGGGGAGAGGGAGACCCAGTACTTC
CASSLRQGERETQYF
>TRBJ2-7|16|TRBD2|TRBV3-1|-
TGTGCCAGCAGGCATCATGGCGGGGGGGCCTCAGAGGAGCAGTACTTC
CASRHHGGGASEEQYF
>TRBJ2-7|16|TRBD2|TRBV14|-
TGTGCCAGCAGCCCCCGAACTAGCGGGGGATCCTACGAGCAGTACTTC
CASSPRTSGGSYEQYF
>TRBJ2-3|16|TRBD1|TRBV7-9|-
TGTGCCAGCAGCCCACCGACAGGGGCCAGCACAGATACGCAGTATTTT
CASSPPTGASTDTQYF
>TRBJ2-1|12|-|TRBV29-1|-
TGCAGCGTTGAAGCCCGGAACAATGAGCAGTTCTTC
CSVEARNNEQFF
>TRBJ2-1|12|TRBD2|TRBV12-3/TRBV12-4|-
TGTGCCAGCAACTGGGGGGGGGATGAGCAGTTCTTC
CASNWGGDEQFF
>TRBJ2-7|14|-|TRBV29-1|-
TGCAGCGTTGAAGCGGGGGATGCCCCCTACGAGCAGTACTTC
CSVEAGDAPYEQYF
>TRBJ2-3|15|TRBD2|TRBV12-3/TRBV12-4|-
TGTGCCAGCAGTCCCCATAGCGGGGTGAGAGATACGCAGTATTTT
CASSPHSGVRDTQYF
>TRBJ2-2|13|-|TRBV29-1|-
TGCAGCGTTACAGGACAGAACACCGGGGAGCTGTTTTTT
CSVTGQNTGELFF
>TRBJ1-2|10|-|TRBV9|-
TGTGCCACTGGAAGGGACGGCTACACCTTC
CATGRDGYTF
>TRBJ2-1|15|-|TRBV12-3/TRBV12-4|once
TGTGCCAGCAGTTTATTCAGCGGCGGCGGGAATGAGCAGTTCTTC
CASSLFSGGGNEQFF
>TRBJ2-1|12|TRBD2|TRBV29-1|-
TGCAGCGTGGTAGCGGGGGACAATGAGCAGTTCTTC
CSVVAGDNEQFF
>TRBJ1-2|14|-|TRBV29-1|-
TGCAGCGTTGATGGGGGGGACGAAGACTATGGCTACACCTTC
CSVDGGDEDYGYTF
>TRBJ2-3|18|TRBD2|TRBV3-1|-
TGTGCCAGCAGCCAAGTGGCTAGCGGGGGGCCCAGCACAGATACGCAGTATTTT
CASSQVASGGPSTDTQYF
>TRBJ1-2|13|TRBD1|TRBV12-3/TRBV12-4|-
TGTGCCAGCAGCCGGGACAGGGAGAATGGCTACACCTTC
CASSRDRENGYTF
>TRBJ2-7|14|TRBD1|TRBV27|-
TGTGCCAGCAGCTTACAGGGGTTCGGGGACGAGCAGTACTTC
CASSLQGFGDEQYF
>TRBJ2-1|12|-|TRBV4-1|-
TGCGCCAGCAGCAGTCCAGGCGGCGAGCAGTTCTTC
CASSSPGGEQFF
>TRBJ2-7|17|TRBD2|TRBV7-4|-
TGTGCCAGCAGCGGCTGGGGAAGCGGGGGGACCACCTACGAGCAGTACTTC
CASSGWGSGGTTYEQYF
>TRBJ2-5|12|TRBD2|TRBV15|-
TGTGCCACCAGCGCGAGCGGGGGGCCCCAGTACTTC
CATSASGGPQYF
>TRBJ1-2|14|TRBD1|TRBV25-1|-
TGTGCCAGCAGCGGGACAGGGGGGTACTATGGCTACACCTTC
CASSGTGGYYGYTF
>TRBJ2-1|14|-|TRBV29-1|-
TGCAGCGTTGAGTGGCCTCCGATAGACAATGAGCAGTTCTTC
CSVEWPPIDNEQFF
>TRBJ2-5|15|-|TRBV30|-
TGTGCCTGGAGTGGGGTCAACCCGACCTGGGTGGCCCAGTACTTC
CAWSGVNPTWVAQYF
>TRBJ2-3|12|-|TRBV30|-
TGTGCCTGGAGTACCGCGGGGTTAATGCAGTATTTT
CAWSTAGLMQYF
>TRBJ1-2|12|-|TRBV7-9|-
TGTGCCAGCAGCCCCTCCGGAGGCGGCTACACCTTC
CASSPSGGGYTF
>TRBJ2-2|11|-|TRBV7-7|-
TGTGCTAGCAGCTCCTCCGGGGAGCTGTTTTTT
CASSSSGELFF
>TRBJ1-1|12|-|TRBV2|once
TGTGCCAGCGTTATATCGGGGACTGAAGCTTTCTTT
CASVISGTEAFF